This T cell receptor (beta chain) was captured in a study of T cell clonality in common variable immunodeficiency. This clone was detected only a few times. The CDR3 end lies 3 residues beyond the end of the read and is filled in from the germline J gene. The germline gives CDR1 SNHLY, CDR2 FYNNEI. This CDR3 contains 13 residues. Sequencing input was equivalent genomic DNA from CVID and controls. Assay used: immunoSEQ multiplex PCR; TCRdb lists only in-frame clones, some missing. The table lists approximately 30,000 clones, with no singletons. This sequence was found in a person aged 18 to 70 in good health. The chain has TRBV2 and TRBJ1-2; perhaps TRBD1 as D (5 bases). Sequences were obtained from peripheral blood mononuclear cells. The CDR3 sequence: CASSVVRVGGYTF. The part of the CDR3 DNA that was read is TGTGCCAGCAGTGTGGTCAGGGTAGGCGGC.